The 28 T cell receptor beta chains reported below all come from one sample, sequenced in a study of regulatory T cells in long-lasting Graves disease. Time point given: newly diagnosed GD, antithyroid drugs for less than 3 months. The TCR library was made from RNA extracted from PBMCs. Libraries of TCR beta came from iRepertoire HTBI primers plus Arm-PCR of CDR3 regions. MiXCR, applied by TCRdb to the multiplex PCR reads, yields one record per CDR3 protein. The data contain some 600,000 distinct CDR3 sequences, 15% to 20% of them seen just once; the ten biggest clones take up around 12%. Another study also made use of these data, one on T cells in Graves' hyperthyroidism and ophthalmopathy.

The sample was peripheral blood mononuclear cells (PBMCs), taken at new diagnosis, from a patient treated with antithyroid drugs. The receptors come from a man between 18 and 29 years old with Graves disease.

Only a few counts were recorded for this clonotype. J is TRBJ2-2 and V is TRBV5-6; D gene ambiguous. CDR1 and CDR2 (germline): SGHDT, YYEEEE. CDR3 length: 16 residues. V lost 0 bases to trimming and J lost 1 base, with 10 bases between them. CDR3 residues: CASSLDGRLNTGELFF. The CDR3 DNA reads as TGTGCCAGCAGCTTGGACGGCAGATTGAACACCGGGGAGCTGTTTTTT.

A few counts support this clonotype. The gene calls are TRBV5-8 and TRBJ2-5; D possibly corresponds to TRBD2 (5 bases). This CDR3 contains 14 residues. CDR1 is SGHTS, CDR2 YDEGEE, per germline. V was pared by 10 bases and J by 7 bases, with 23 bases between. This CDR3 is CAGRPRADFGTQYF. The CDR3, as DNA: TGTGCCGGCCGGCCGAGGGCAGACTTCGGGACCCAGTACTTC. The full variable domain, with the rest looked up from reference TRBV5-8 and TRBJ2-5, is EAGVTQSPTHLIKTRGQQATLRCSPISGHTSVYWYQQALGLGLQFLLWYDEGEERNRGNFPPRFSGRQFPNYSSELNVNALELEDSALYLCAGRPRADFGTQYFGPGTRLLVL.

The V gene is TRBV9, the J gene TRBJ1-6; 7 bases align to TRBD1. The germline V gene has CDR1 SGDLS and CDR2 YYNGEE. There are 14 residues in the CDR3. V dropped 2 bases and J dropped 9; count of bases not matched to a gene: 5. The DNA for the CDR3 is TGTGCCAGCAGCGTTGGAGGGGGCGGTTCACCCCTCCACTTT. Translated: CASSVGGGGSPLHF.

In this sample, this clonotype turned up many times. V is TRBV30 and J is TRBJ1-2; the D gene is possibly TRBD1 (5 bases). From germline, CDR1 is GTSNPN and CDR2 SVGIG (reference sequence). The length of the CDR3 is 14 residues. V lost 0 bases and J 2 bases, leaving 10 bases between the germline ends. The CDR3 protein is CAWSVGGTNYGYTF. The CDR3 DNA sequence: TGTGCCTGGAGTGTAGGAGGGACCAACTATGGCTACACCTTC.

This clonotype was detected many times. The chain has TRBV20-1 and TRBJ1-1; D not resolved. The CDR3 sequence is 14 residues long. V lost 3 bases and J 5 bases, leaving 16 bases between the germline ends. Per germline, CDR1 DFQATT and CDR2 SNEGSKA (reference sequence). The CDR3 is CSASDRSRRTEAFF. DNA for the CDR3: TGCAGTGCTAGCGACCGTTCCCGGAGGACTGAAGCTTTCTTT.

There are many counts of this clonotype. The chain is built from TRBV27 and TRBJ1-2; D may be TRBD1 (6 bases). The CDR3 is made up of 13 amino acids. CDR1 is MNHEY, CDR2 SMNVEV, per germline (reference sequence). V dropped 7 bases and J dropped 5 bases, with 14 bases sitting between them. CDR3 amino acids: CASTTHRGYGYTF. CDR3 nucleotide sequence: TGTGCCAGCACCACCCATAGGGGGTATGGCTACACCTTC.

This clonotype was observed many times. The CDR3 sequence: CASSQAGAGQPQHF. CDR3 DNA sequence: TGTGCCAGCAGCCAAGCAGGGGCTGGTCAGCCCCAGCATTTT. The gene calls are TRBV3-1 and TRBJ1-5, with a tentative D call TRBD1 (6 bases). V lost 1 base, J lost 6 bases, and 10 bases lay in between. Germline loops: CDR1 LGHDT, CDR2 YNNKEL (reference sequence). The CDR3 is 14 residues long.

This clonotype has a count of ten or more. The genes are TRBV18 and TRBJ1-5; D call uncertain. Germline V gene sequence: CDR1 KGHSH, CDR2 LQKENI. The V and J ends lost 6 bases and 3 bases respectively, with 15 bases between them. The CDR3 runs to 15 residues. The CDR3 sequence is CASSPWEVDNQPQHF. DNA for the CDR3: TGTGCCAGCTCGCCCTGGGAGGTCGACAATCAGCCCCAGCATTTT. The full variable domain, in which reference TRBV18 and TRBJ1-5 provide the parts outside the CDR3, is NAGVMQNPRHLVRRRGQEARLRCSPMKGHSHVYWYRQLPEEGLKFMVYLQKENIIDESGMPKERFSAEFPKEGPSILRIQQVVRGDSAAYFCASSPWEVDNQPQHFGDGTRLSIL.

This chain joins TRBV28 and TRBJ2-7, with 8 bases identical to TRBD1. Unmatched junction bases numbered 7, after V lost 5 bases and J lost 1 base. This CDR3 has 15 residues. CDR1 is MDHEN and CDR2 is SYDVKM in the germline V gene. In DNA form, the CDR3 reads TGTGCCAGCAGTGAATCAGGGGGCTATTCCTACGAGCAGTACTTC. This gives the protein CASSESGGYSYEQYF.

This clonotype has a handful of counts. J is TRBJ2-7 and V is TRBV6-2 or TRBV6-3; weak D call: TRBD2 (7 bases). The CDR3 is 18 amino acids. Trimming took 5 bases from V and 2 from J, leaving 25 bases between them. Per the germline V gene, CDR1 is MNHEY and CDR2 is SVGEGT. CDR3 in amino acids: CASSHPWGAGVRTYEQYF. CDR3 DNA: TGTGCCAGCAGTCACCCTTGGGGGGCGGGAGTAAGAACCTACGAGCAGTACTTC.

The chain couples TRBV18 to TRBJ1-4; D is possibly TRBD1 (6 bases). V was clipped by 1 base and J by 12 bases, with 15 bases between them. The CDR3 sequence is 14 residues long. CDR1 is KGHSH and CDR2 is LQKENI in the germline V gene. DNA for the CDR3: TGTGCCAGCTCACCACGTGTAGGAGAGGGGGAACTGTTTTTT. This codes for CASSPRVGEGELFF.

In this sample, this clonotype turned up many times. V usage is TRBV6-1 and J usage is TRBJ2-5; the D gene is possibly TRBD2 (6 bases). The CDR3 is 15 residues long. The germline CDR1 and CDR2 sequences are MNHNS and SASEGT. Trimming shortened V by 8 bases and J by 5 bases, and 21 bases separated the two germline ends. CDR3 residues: CASAGGNVQWETQYF. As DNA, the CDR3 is TGTGCCAGCGCTGGCGGGAACGTACAGTGGGAGACCCAGTACTTC.

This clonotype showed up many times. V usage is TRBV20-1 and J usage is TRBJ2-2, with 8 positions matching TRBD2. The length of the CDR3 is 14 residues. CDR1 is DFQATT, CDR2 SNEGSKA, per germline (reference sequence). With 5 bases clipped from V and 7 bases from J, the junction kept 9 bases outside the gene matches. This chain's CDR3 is CSAHKAGVGGELFF. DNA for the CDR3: TGCAGTGCTCACAAAGCGGGAGTCGGCGGGGAGCTGTTTTTT.

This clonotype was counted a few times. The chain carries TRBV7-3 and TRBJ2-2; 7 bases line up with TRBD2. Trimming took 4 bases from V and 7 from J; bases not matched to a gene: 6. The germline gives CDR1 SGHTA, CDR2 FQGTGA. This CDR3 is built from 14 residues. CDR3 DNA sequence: TGTGCCAGCAGCTCTGGACTAGATGTCGGGGAGCTGTTTTTT. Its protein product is CASSSGLDVGELFF.

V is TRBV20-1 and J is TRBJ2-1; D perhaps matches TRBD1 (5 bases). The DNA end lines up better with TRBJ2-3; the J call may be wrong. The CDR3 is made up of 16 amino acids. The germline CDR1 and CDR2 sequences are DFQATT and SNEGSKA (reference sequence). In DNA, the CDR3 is TGCAGTGCTAGAGATTCCAGGGAATGGGGCACAGATACGCAGTATTTT. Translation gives CSARDSREWGTDTQYF.

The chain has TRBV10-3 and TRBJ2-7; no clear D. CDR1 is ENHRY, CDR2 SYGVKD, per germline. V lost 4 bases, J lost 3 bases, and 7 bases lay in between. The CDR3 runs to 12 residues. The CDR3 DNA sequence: TGTGCCATCAGTGGCGTAAACTACGAGCAGTACTTC. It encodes CAISGVNYEQYF.

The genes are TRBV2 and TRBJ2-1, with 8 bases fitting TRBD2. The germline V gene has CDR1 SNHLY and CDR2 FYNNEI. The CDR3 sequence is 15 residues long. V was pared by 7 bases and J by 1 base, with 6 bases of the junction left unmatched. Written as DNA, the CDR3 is TGTGCCAGCACCCCAGCGGGAGAATCCTACAATGAGCAGTTCTTC. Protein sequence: CASTPAGESYNEQFF.

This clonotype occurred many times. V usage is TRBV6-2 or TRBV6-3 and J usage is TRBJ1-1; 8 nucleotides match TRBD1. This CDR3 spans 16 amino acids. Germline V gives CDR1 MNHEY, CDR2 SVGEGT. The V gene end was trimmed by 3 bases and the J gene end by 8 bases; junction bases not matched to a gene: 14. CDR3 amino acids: CASSYLRRQGATEAFF. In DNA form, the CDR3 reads TGTGCCAGCAGTTATCTGAGGCGGCAGGGGGCAACCGAAGCTTTCTTT.

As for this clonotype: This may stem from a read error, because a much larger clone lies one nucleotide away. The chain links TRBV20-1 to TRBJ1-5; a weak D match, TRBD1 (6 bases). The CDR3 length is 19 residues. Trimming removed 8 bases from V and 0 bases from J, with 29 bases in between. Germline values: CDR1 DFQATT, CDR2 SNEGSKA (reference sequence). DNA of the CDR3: TGCAGTACCAGGGGTTGGGCAGGGGACAACTTTTATAGCAATCAGCCCCAGCATTTT. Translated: CSTRGWAGDNFYSNQPQHF.

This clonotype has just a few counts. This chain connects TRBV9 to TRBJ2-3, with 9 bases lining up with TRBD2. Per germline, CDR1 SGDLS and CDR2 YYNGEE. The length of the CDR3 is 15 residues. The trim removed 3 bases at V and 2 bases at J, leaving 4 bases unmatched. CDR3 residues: CASSATSGNTDTQYF. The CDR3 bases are TGTGCCAGCAGCGCGACTAGCGGAAACACAGATACGCAGTATTTT.

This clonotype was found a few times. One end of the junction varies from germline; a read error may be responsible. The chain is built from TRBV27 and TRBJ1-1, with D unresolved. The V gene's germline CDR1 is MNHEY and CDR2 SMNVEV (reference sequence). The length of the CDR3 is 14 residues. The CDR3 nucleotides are TGTGCCAGCAGTTCTGAGCTCCTGAACGCTGAAGCTTTCTTT. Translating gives CASSSELLNAEAFF.

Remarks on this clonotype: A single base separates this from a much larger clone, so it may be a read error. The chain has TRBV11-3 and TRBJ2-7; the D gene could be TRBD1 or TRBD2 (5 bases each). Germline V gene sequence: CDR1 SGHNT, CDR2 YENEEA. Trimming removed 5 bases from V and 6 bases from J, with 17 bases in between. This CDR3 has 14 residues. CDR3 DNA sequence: TGTGCCAGCAGCCAAGATCCAGTGGGGGTCGAGCAGTACTTC. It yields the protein CASSQDPVGVEQYF.

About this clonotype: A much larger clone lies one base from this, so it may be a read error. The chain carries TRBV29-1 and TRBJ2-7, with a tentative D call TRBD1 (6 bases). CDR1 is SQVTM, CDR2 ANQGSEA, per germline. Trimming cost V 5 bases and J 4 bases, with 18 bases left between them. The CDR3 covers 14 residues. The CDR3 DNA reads TGCAGCGTTATCCTGGGGACAAGGGAGTACGAGCAGTACTTC. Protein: CSVILGTREYEQYF.

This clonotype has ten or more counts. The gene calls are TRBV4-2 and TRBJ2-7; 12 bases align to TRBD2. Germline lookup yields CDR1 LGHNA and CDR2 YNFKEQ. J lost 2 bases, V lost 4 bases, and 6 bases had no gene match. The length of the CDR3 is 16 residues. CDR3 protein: CASSRELAGGAYEQYF. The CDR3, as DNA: TGTGCCAGCAGCCGAGAACTAGCGGGAGGCGCCTACGAGCAGTACTTC.

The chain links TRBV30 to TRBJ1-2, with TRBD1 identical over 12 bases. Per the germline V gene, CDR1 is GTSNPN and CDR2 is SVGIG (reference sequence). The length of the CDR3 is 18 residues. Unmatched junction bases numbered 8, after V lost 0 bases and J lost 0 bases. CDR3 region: CAWSVGGTGGITNYGYTF. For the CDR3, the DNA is TGTGCCTGGAGTGTGGGGGGGACAGGGGGCATAACTAACTATGGCTACACCTTC.

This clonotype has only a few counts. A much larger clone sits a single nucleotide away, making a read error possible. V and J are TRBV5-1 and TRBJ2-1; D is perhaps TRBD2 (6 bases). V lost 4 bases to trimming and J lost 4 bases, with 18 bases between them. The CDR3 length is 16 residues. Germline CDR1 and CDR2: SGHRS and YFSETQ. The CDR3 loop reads CASSPDWGGGYNEQFF. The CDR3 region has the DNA TGCGCCAGCAGCCCTGACTGGGGAGGAGGTTACAATGAGCAGTTCTTC.

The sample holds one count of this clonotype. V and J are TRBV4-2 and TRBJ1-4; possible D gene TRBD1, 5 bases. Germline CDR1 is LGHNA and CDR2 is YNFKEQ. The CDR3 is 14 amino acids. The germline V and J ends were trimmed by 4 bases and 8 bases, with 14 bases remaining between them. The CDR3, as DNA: TGTGCCAGCAGCCCAAGGGGAGGGAACGAAAAACTGTTTTTT. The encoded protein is CASSPRGGNEKLFF.

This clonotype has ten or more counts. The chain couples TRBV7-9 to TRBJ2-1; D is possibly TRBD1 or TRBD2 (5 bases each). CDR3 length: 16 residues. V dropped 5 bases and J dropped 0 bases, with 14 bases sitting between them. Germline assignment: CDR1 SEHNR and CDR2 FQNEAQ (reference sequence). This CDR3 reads CASSPPRDRSYNEQFF. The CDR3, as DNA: TGTGCCAGCAGCCCTCCCCGGGACCGCTCCTACAATGAGCAGTTCTTC.